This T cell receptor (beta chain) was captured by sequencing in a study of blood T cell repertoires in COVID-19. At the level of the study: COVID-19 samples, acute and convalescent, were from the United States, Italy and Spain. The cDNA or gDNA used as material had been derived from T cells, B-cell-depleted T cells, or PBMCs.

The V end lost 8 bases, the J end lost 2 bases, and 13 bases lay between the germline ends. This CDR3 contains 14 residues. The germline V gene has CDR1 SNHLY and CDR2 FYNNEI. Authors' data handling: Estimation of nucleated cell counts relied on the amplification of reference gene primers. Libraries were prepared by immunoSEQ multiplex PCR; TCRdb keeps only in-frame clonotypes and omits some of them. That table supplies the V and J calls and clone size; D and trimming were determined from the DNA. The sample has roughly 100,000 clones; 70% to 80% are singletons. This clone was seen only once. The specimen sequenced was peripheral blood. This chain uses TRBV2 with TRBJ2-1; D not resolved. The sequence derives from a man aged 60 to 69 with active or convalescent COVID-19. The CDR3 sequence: CASVPGSPYNEQFF. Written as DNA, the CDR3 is TGTGCCAGCGTCCCAGGTAGTCCCTACAATGAGCAGTTCTTC. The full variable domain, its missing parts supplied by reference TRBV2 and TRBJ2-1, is EPEVTQTPSHQVTQMGQEVILRCVPISNHLYFYWYRQILGQKVEFLVSFYNNEISEKSEIFDDQFSVERPDGSNFTLKIRSTKLEDSAMYFCASVPGSPYNEQFFGPGTRLTVL.